This T cell receptor beta chain was retrieved from a study of T cells in Graves' hyperthyroidism and ophthalmopathy. RNA transcripts provided the source from which TCR beta CDR3 regions were amplified. The TCR CDR3 was amplified in a first-round RT-PCR using the HTBI primer set. TCRdb used MiXCR to reprocess the multiplex PCR reads, holding one entry per CDR3 protein. The sample yields hundreds of thousands of distinct CDR3 sequences, about 14% seen once. The CDR3 sequence is 14 residues long. The trim removed 6 bases at V and 10 bases at J, leaving 12 bases unmatched. Germline assignment: CDR1 DFQATT and CDR2 SNEGSKA (reference sequence).

The receptor was derived from a woman aged 18-29 years with Graves' hyperthyroidism. Sample: blood. The chain is built from TRBV20-1 and TRBJ2-1, with 10 bases that match TRBD1. CDR3 DNA: TGCAGTGCAAAAACGGACAGGGGGTATTCGGAGCAGTTCTTC. Amino acid sequence: CSAKTDRGYSEQFF.